The 28 T cell receptor beta chains below were found in one sample sequenced in a study of T-cell memory formation after mild COVID-19. TCRdb re-derived calls from the 5' RACE reads in MiXCR, one entry per CDR3 protein. The data show fewer than 550,000 distinct CDR3 sequences, around 20% seen once. Sequencing was done on a sample of PBMCs or a T cell subset sorted from them (not recorded which). The receptors were gathered from an adult woman who had mild COVID-19 (a few samples of this study predate the infection). Cell type and time point are not known.

The chain recombines TRBV30 with TRBJ2-7; 7 nucleotides align to TRBD1. This CDR3 is built from 13 residues. CDR1 is GTSNPN and CDR2 is SVGIG in the germline V gene (reference sequence). V lost 4 bases to trimming and J lost 0 bases; unmatched junction nucleotides: 3. The CDR3, as DNA: TGTGCCTGGACAGGGGGTAACTCCTACGAGCAGTACTTC. It codes for CAWTGGNSYEQYF.

V gene TRBV7-6 combines with J gene TRBJ1-1, with D unclear. This CDR3 is 13 amino acids long. Trimming left V 0 bases short and J 6 bases short, with 8 bases between. CDR1 is SGHVS, CDR2 FNYEAQ, per germline. The CDR3 loop reads CASSLAGISEAFF. CDR3 coding DNA: TGTGCCAGCAGCTTAGCGGGGATATCTGAAGCTTTCTTT.

This clonotype occurred a few times. The CDR3 here is CASSQDQGESSYEQYF. Written as DNA, the CDR3 is TGCGCCAGCAGCCAAGATCAGGGCGAGAGCTCCTACGAGCAGTACTTC. The rearrangement joins TRBV4-1 to TRBJ2-7, with D perhaps TRBD1 (5 bases). The CDR3 sequence is 16 residues long. The germline V and J ends were trimmed by 0 bases and 0 bases, with 12 bases remaining between them. The germline V gene has CDR1 MGHRA and CDR2 YSYEKL.

This clonotype was counted only a few times. CDR3 DNA sequence: TGTGCCAGCAGTGGAACAGGGAGCTCCTACAATGAGCAGTTCTTC. Residues: CASSGTGSSYNEQFF. The rearrangement links TRBV2 to TRBJ2-1; the D gene is possibly TRBD1 (6 bases). From germline, CDR1 is SNHLY and CDR2 FYNNEI. Trimming cost V 4 bases and J 0 bases, with 10 bases left between them. The CDR3 contains 15 residues.

In this sample, this clonotype turned up a few times. V gene TRBV6-1 combines with J gene TRBJ2-5; 10 bases fit TRBD2. V trimming: 8 bases; J trimming: 3 bases; junction bases outside the gene matches: 15. From germline, CDR1 is MNHNS and CDR2 SASEGT. The CDR3 runs 17 residues. The DNA for the CDR3 is TGTGCCAGCCAACGGCAAGTAGCGGGGGGCGCAGAAGAGACCCAGTACTTC. Encoded protein: CASQRQVAGGAEETQYF.

This clonotype was counted between two and nine times. V is TRBV12-3 or TRBV12-4 and J is TRBJ1-5; D is uncertain. CDR3 length: 14 amino acids. V was cut by 5 bases and J by 4 bases, with 12 bases left in between. The CDR3 nucleotides are TGTGCCAGCAGTCGGGTGGGTCCTAATCAGCCCCAGCATTTT. Its protein product is CASSRVGPNQPQHF.

The chain carries TRBV20-1 and TRBJ2-1; perhaps TRBD1 as D (6 bases). This CDR3 has 18 residues. Germline CDR1 and CDR2: DFQATT and SNEGSKA (reference sequence). The V end lost 0 bases, the J end lost 5 bases, and 23 bases lay between the germline ends. The CDR3 region has the DNA TGCAGTGCTAGAGATGAGTCCAGACAGGCCCCAGGGAACAATGAGCAGTTCTTC. This codes for CSARDESRQAPGNNEQFF.

This rearrangement joins TRBV5-1 to TRBJ2-2; D uncertain. V was pared by 0 bases and J by 9 bases, with 9 bases between. This CDR3 has 13 amino acids. The germline V gene has CDR1 SGHRS and CDR2 YFSETQ. The chain's CDR3 is CASSLVEDRELFF. Written as DNA, the CDR3 is TGCGCCAGCAGCTTGGTGGAAGACAGGGAGCTGTTTTTT.

The rearrangement uses TRBV7-2 and TRBJ2-2, with D unresolved. There are 12 residues in the CDR3. V was pared by 5 bases and J by 8 bases, with 9 bases between. The germline gives CDR1 SGHTA, CDR2 FQGNSA. CDR3 sequence: CASSPYIGELFF. CDR3 DNA sequence: TGTGCCAGCAGCCCATATATTGGGGAGCTGTTTTTT.

The chain uses TRBV12-3 or TRBV12-4 and TRBJ2-3; 14 nucleotides match TRBD2. Unmatched junction bases numbered 13, after V lost 5 bases and J lost 0 bases. CDR3 length equals 20 residues. The CDR3 sequence is CASSILWGLAGDDSTDTQYF. CDR3 DNA: TGTGCCAGCAGTATACTCTGGGGACTAGCGGGAGACGATAGCACAGATACGCAGTATTTT.

The chain carries TRBV4-3 and TRBJ2-7; 11 nucleotides line up with TRBD1. This CDR3 contains 16 residues. After removal of 1 base from V and 2 bases from J, the junction contained 4 bases not matched to a gene. CDR1 is LGHNA and CDR2 is YSLEER in the germline V gene. CDR3 nucleotide sequence: TGCGCCAGCAGCCAAGGGCGGACAGGGGGCGCCTACGAGCAGTACTTC. Its protein is CASSQGRTGGAYEQYF.

The chain carries TRBV7-2 and TRBJ2-1; TRBD2 matches at 8 bases. The CDR3 is 15 amino acids. Trimming at V came to 5 bases and at J to 4 bases, leaving 7 bases not matched to a gene. From germline, CDR1 is SGHTA and CDR2 FQGNSA. CDR3 residues: CASSPVGLGYNEQFF. The DNA for the CDR3 is TGTGCCAGCAGCCCTGTGGGACTAGGGTACAATGAGCAGTTCTTC. The complete variable domain, with remaining parts taken from reference TRBV7-2 and TRBJ2-1, reads GAGVSQSPSNKVTEKGKDVELRCDPISGHTALYWYRQSLGQGLEFLIYFQGNSAPDKSGLPSDRFSAERTGGSVSTLTIQRTQQEDSAVYLCASSPVGLGYNEQFFGPGTRLTVL.

J is TRBJ1-5 and V is TRBV4-3; no clear D gene. The CDR3 spans 12 residues. V was shortened by 0 bases and J by 11 bases, with 8 bases between the two germline ends. Germline V gives CDR1 LGHNA, CDR2 YSLEER. The CDR3 DNA follows: TGCGCCAGCAGCCAAGACCGGGGAGCCCAGCATTTT. Residues: CASSQDRGAQHF.

This clonotype was seen only a few times. This rearrangement joins TRBV4-1 to TRBJ1-1; 10 bases fit TRBD1. CDR3 length equals 14 residues. Germline loops: CDR1 MGHRA, CDR2 YSYEKL. Unmatched junction bases numbered 3, after V lost 3 bases and J lost 5 bases. CDR3 loop: CASSQEGQGTEAFF. The CDR3 DNA sequence: TGCGCCAGCAGCCAGGAGGGACAGGGGACTGAAGCTTTCTTT.

The gene calls are TRBV5-1 and TRBJ1-3; no clear D. The CDR3 length is 11 residues. Germline loops: CDR1 SGHRS, CDR2 YFSETQ. The V and J ends lost 4 bases and 4 bases respectively, with 3 bases between them. CDR3 residues: CASSKGNTIYF. CDR3 nucleotide sequence: TGCGCCAGCAGCAAAGGAAACACCATATATTTT.

The table lists this clonotype with a few counts. The chain recombines TRBV25-1 with TRBJ1-1; 9 positions agree with TRBD1. V shed 3 bases, J shed 6 bases, and the junction held 11 bases outside the gene matches. The CDR3 has 16 amino acids. The germline V gene has CDR1 MGHDK and CDR2 SYGVNS. The DNA of the CDR3 is TGTGCCAGCAGTGACGCCGGGACAGGGCGGTTAGCTGAAGCTTTCTTT. Translated, it gives CASSDAGTGRLAEAFF.

This clonotype was seen a few times. CDR3 nucleotides: TGTGCCAGCAGCCTACCCTGGGGAGAGCAGTTCTTC. It encodes CASSLPWGEQFF. The V call is TRBV9, the J call TRBJ2-1; D gene uncertain. V lost 4 bases and J lost 10, with 12 bases in between. The CDR3 has 12 residues. Germline V gives CDR1 SGDLS, CDR2 YYNGEE.

This clonotype was counted between two and nine times. CDR3 nucleotide sequence: TGTGCCAGCAGTGACGGAGGGGCGGCCCTTATGAACACTGAAGCTTTCTTT. Translation: CASSDGGAALMNTEAFF. The chain links TRBV25-1 to TRBJ1-1; D perhaps matches TRBD1 (5 bases). Trimming shortened V by 3 bases and J by 0 bases, and 17 bases separated the two germline ends. Germline V lookup: CDR1 MGHDK, CDR2 SYGVNS. This CDR3 has 17 amino acids. Full variable domain (rest looked up from reference TRBV25-1 and TRBJ1-1): EADIYQTPRYLVIGTGKKITLECSQTMGHDKMYWYQQDPGMELHLIHYSYGVNSTEKGDLSSESTVSRIRTEHFPLTLESARPSHTSQYLCASSDGGAALMNTEAFFGQGTRLTVV.

J is TRBJ2-1 and V is TRBV15; the D is unclear. Germline values: CDR1 LNHNV, CDR2 YYDKDF (reference sequence). CDR3 length: 12 residues. Trimming shortened V by 0 bases and J by 9 bases, and 6 bases separated the two germline ends. CDR3 nucleotide sequence: TGTGCCACCAGCAGAGATTGGGGTGAGCAGTTCTTC. It codes for CATSRDWGEQFF.

The V and J genes are TRBV7-3 and TRBJ2-5; no clear D. V was cut by 5 bases and J by 5 bases, with 9 bases left in between. Germline values: CDR1 SGHTA, CDR2 FQGTGA. CDR3 length: 12 amino acids. CDR3 residues: CASSLNGETQYF. The CDR3, as DNA: TGTGCCAGCAGCCTTAACGGGGAGACCCAGTACTTC. Complete variable domain (other parts from reference TRBV7-3 and TRBJ2-5): GAGVSQTPSNKVTEKGKYVELRCDPISGHTALYWYRQSLGQGPEFLIYFQGTGAADDSGLPNDRFFAVRPEGSVSTLKIQRTERGDSAVYLCASSLNGETQYFGPGTRLLVL.

The genes are TRBV11-2 and TRBJ2-5, with a tentative D call TRBD2 (6 bases). The CDR3 contains 14 residues. CDR1 is SGHAT and CDR2 is FQNNGV in the germline V gene. With 5 bases removed from V and 2 bases from J, the gap between germline ends came to 12 bases. The CDR3 region is CASSGTGVQETQYF. The CDR3 DNA follows: TGTGCCAGCAGCGGGACGGGAGTTCAAGAGACCCAGTACTTC.

The chain employs TRBV12-3 or TRBV12-4 and TRBJ1-2; TRBD1 agrees at 7 bases. Unmatched junction bases numbered 8, after V lost 2 bases and J lost 8 bases. CDR3 length: 14 amino acids. The CDR3 nucleotides read TGTGCCAGCAGTTTACTGAGAGGGGGCGACGGCTACACCTTC. Protein: CASSLLRGGDGYTF.

This clonotype has more than one count but fewer than ten. This chain joins TRBV5-1 and TRBJ1-1, with D unclear. Trimming removed 4 bases from V and 2 bases from J, with 12 bases in between. The CDR3 is 14 residues long. CDR1 and CDR2 from the germline V gene are SGHRS and YFSETQ. This CDR3 is CASSPAGLNTEAFF. CDR3 nucleotide sequence: TGCGCCAGCAGCCCCGCCGGACTTAACACTGAAGCTTTCTTT.

This clonotype has just a few counts. V usage is TRBV7-3 and J usage is TRBJ1-1, with 9 bases aligning to TRBD1. Germline lookup yields CDR1 SGHTA and CDR2 FQGTGA. The CDR3 consists of 16 residues. The V and J ends lost 6 bases and 4 bases, in that order; junction bases with no gene match: 12. CDR3 region: CASRPTGQGLTTEAFF. The CDR3 DNA sequence: TGTGCCAGCAGACCTACGGGACAGGGTCTTACCACTGAAGCTTTCTTT.

This clonotype has ten or more counts. The chain carries TRBV7-2 and TRBJ2-1; TRBD2 matches 16 bases. CDR3 length: 20 residues. Trimming removed 4 bases from V and 4 bases from J; junction bases left unmatched: 13. Germline values: CDR1 SGHTA, CDR2 FQGNSA. The CDR3 region has the DNA TGTGCCAGCAGCTCCCTGGGGGGACTAGCGGGGGGGCTTTCGTACAATGAGCAGTTCTTC. The encoded protein is CASSSLGGLAGGLSYNEQFF.

The rearrangement joins TRBV7-9 to TRBJ2-1, with TRBD2 matching over 8 bases. Germline loops: CDR1 SEHNR, CDR2 FQNEAQ (reference sequence). The V gene end was trimmed by 1 base and the J gene end by 2 bases; junction bases not matched to a gene: 10. This CDR3 region has 18 residues. CDR3 in amino acids: CASSLDLHGTRAYNEQFF. The CDR3 DNA is TGTGCCAGCAGCTTAGACCTACACGGGACTAGGGCCTACAATGAGCAGTTCTTC. The full variable domain, in which reference TRBV7-9 and TRBJ2-1 provide the parts outside the CDR3, is DTGVSQNPRHKITKRGQNVTFRCDPISEHNRLYWYRQTLGQGPEFLTYFQNEAQLEKSRLLSDRFSAERPKGSFSTLEIQRTEQGDSAMYLCASSLDLHGTRAYNEQFFGPGTRLTVL.

Only a few counts were recorded for this clonotype. This chain uses TRBV9 with TRBJ2-3; TRBD2 might be the D (6 bases). The V end was cut by 4 bases, the J end by 3 bases, with 15 bases between. This CDR3 contains 15 residues. Germline loops: CDR1 SGDLS, CDR2 YYNGEE. CDR3 amino acids: CASSSGSGVTDTQYF. CDR3 DNA sequence: TGTGCCAGCAGCTCAGGCTCGGGAGTGACAGATACGCAGTATTTT.

Ten or more counts support this clonotype. The J gene is TRBJ2-1, the V gene TRBV5-1; 12 bases are a match to TRBD2. The CDR3 sequence is 15 residues long. CDR1 is SGHRS and CDR2 is YFSETQ in the germline V gene. After removal of 1 base from V and 7 bases from J, the junction contained 3 bases not matched to a gene. CDR3 coding DNA: TGCGCCAGCAGCTTGATGCTAGCGGGGGGGAATGAGCAGTTCTTC. This gives the protein CASSLMLAGGNEQFF.